This T cell receptor (beta chain) was found in a study of blood T cell repertoires in COVID-19. In Seattle, patients joined the study during active infection and were tracked longitudinally. Some clones are missing from TCRdb's copy, which holds only in-frame ones; the method was immunoSEQ multiplex PCR. The data hold around 140,000 clones, with 65% to 85% observed a single time. V lost 3 bases and J lost 7; bases outside the gene matches: 5. CDR1 and CDR2 (germline): SGHAT, FQNNGV. The CDR3 consists of 13 residues. This clonotype originated in a young man with COVID-19, enrolled during active disease. The specimen sequenced was peripheral blood. The chain links TRBV11-2 to TRBJ1-2; 7 nucleotides align to TRBD1. CDR3 coding DNA: TGTGCCAGCAGCTTCCTCCAGGGGGTTGGCTACACCTTC. It specifies CASSFLQGVGYTF.